This T cell receptor (beta chain) comes out of a study of blood T cell repertoires in COVID-19. Study-level background: Donors in the United States, Italy and Spain gave samples during acute or convalescent COVID-19. Nucleic acid was either cDNA or gDNA, and it came from T cells, B-cell-depleted T cells, or PBMCs.

Original handling: Reference gene primer amplification in the assay estimated nucleated cell counts. This table comes from immunoSEQ multiplex PCR, and its TCRdb copy is limited to in-frame clones, with some not included. V, J and clone size derive from that table, while D and trimming were established from the DNA sequence. The sample gives about 100,000 clones, 88% of which show up once; 6.5% is in the top ten. The CDR3 loop spans 17 amino acids. Between the trimmed V and J ends, which lost 3 bases and 5 bases, there was a span of 20 bases. The germline V gene encodes CDR1 LNHDA and CDR2 SQIVND (reference sequence).

The origin of this receptor is an older woman with acute or convalescent COVID-19. Sequencing was performed on peripheral blood. The J gene is TRBJ2-1, the V gene TRBV19, with D perhaps matching TRBD2 (7 bases). As DNA, the CDR3 is TGTGCCAGTAGTATTATAGGGGGAGGGCTCAGACACAATGAGCAGTTCTTC. Its protein product is CASSIIGGGLRHNEQFF.